The 24 T cell receptor beta chains below come from one sample, sequenced in a study of metastatic and nonmetastatic thyroid tumors. TCRdb redid the clone calls on the PCR reads using MiXCR. This sample yields about 92,000 clones, of which about 15% are seen a single time; just over 3.5% belongs to the top ten. Each patient came to thyroid surgery without any prior treatment (of any kind). The specimen sequenced was blood. Receptor source: a female donor with papillary thyroid cancer or a benign thyroid nodule (not recorded which). Some clones in this sample may be carry-over from other donors' samples.

This clone came up many times. The V call is TRBV6-1, the J call TRBJ2-1; 9 bases agree with TRBD2. The CDR3 contains 15 residues. Germline V gene lookup returns CDR1 MNHNS and CDR2 SASEGT. The CDR3 coding sequence is TGTGCTTGCCGGGAAGGAGCGGGGGGCTACAATGAGCAGTTCTTC. This sequence encodes CACREGAGGYNEQFF.

Comments on this clone: At one of its ends the junction is not consistent with the germline gene, which may arise from a read error. The chain employs TRBV27 and TRBJ2-2; D call uncertain. This CDR3 contains 18 residues. In germline, CDR1 is MNHEY, CDR2 SMNVEV (reference sequence). DNA for the CDR3: TGTGCCAGCAGTTTATTCCCACCAACATACTCGAACACCTGGGAGCTGTTTTTT. Translating it yields CASSLFPPTYSNTWELFF.

This clone was recorded many times. This chain uses TRBV20-1 with TRBJ1-3, with D maybe TRBD1 (6 bases). The V end was cut by 1 base, the J end by 4 bases, with 20 bases between. The CDR3 has 17 amino acids. From germline, CDR1 is DFQATT and CDR2 SNEGSKA (reference sequence). CDR3 nucleotide sequence: TGCAGTGCTAGAGGGTTCGGACAGCTTTCGCGGGGAAACACCATATATTTT. It is translated as CSARGFGQLSRGNTIYF.

This clone has at least ten counts. V gene TRBV11-2 combines with J gene TRBJ2-5; TRBD2 might be the D (6 bases). Germline V lookup: CDR1 SGHAT, CDR2 FQNNGV. Between the trimmed V and J ends, which lost 5 bases and 2 bases, there was a span of 12 bases. This CDR3 is built from 14 residues. The chain's CDR3 is CASSPTSLQETQYF. The CDR3 DNA reads as TGTGCCAGCAGCCCGACTAGTCTGCAAGAGACCCAGTACTTC.

This clone was found many times. V usage is TRBV7-8 and J usage is TRBJ2-3; 11 bases match TRBD2. The CDR3 has 18 amino acids. V was clipped by 3 bases and J by 5 bases; unmatched bases: 13. Germline V gives CDR1 SGHVS, CDR2 FQNEAQ. CDR3 protein: CASSLVASGGLVIDTQYF. In DNA form, the CDR3 reads TGTGCCAGCAGCTTGGTAGCTAGCGGGGGGCTCGTGATAGATACGCAGTATTTT.

In its sample, this clone was seen many times. Within the sample, other DNA sequences also encode this same CDR3. The chain combines TRBV5-1 with TRBJ2-5; 9 bases line up with TRBD1. The trim removed 4 bases at V and 5 bases at J, leaving 3 bases unmatched. Looked up from germline, CDR1 is SGHRS and CDR2 is YFSETQ. The CDR3 is made up of 13 amino acids. The DNA for the CDR3 is TGCGCCAGCAGCACAGGGGGCGGGGAGACCCAGTACTTC. The encoded protein is CASSTGGGETQYF.

This clone has ten or more counts. The V and J genes are TRBV5-6 and TRBJ2-7; D not certain. This CDR3 is 12 amino acids long. V lost 0 bases, J lost 2 bases, and 3 bases lay in between. Germline CDR1 and CDR2: SGHDT and YYEEEE. The CDR3 DNA sequence: TGTGCCAGCAGCTTGGGGACCTACGAGCAGTACTTC. Translation gives CASSLGTYEQYF.

The table lists this clone with a count of one. This chain links TRBV11-2 with TRBJ2-3, with D perhaps TRBD1 (6 bases). Germline V lookup: CDR1 SGHAT, CDR2 FQNNGV. This CDR3 is built from 18 residues. The ends were cut back, 5 bases at V and 7 bases at J, with 28 bases in the middle. The CDR3 sequence: CASSLWTEGCRYPYTQYF. The CDR3 DNA is TGTGCCAGCAGCCTCTGGACAGAGGGGTGTCGGTATCCCTATACGCAGTATTTT.

This clone has a count of ten or more. The gene calls are TRBV30 and TRBJ2-2; 7 bases match TRBD1. The CDR3 length is 14 residues. Germline V gives CDR1 GTSNPN, CDR2 SVGIG (reference sequence). The J segment lost 6 bases and the V segment lost 1 base, leaving 5 bases of the junction unmatched. The CDR3 bases are TGTGCCTGGAGTGCAGGGGGTCGCGCCGGGGAGCTGTTTTTT. It yields the protein CAWSAGGRAGELFF.

The rearrangement joins TRBV7-2 to TRBJ2-5; D may be TRBD1 (6 bases). Germline loops: CDR1 SGHTA, CDR2 FQGNSA. Deletions cut 4 bases from V and 5 bases from J, with 23 bases between. The CDR3 spans 17 residues. CDR3 nucleotides: TGTGCCAGCAGCTCCAGGGGCGGTAGTGTGGTGTGGGAGACCCAGTACTTC. Its translation: CASSSRGGSVVWETQYF. The complete variable domain, with remaining parts taken from reference TRBV7-2 and TRBJ2-5, reads GAGVSQSPSNKVTEKGKDVELRCDPISGHTALYWYRQSLGQGLEFLIYFQGNSAPDKSGLPSDRFSAERTGGSVSTLTIQRTQQEDSAVYLCASSSRGGSVVWETQYFGPGTRLLVL.

This clone appeared many times. This chain uses TRBV19 with TRBJ2-7, with TRBD1 as a possible D gene (6 bases). CDR1 and CDR2 from the germline V gene are LNHDA and SQIVND (reference sequence). Trimming cost V 3 bases and J 3 bases, with 12 bases left between them. The CDR3 loop spans 14 amino acids. Written as DNA, the CDR3 is TGTGCCAGTAGTATCAGGGACACCGACTACGAGCAGTACTTC. Its protein product is CASSIRDTDYEQYF.

This clone was seen repeatedly, ten times or more. V usage is TRBV12-3 or TRBV12-4 and J usage is TRBJ1-1; no clear D gene. The CDR3 is 11 amino acids. Trimming took 1 base from V and 8 from J, leaving 5 bases between them. The CDR3 sequence: CASSLVEEAFF. Written as DNA, the CDR3 is TGTGCCAGCAGTTTAGTAGAGGAAGCTTTCTTT.

This clone turned up a few times. This may be a read error, as it is one base from a much larger clone. Other DNA variants within this sample encode the same CDR3. The rearrangement links TRBV28 to TRBJ1-2, with a possible D match to TRBD1 (6 bases). The germline V gene has CDR1 MDHEN and CDR2 SYDVKM. Trimming shortened V by 5 bases and J by 3 bases, and 13 bases separated the two germline ends. This CDR3 is built from 14 residues. The CDR3 region is CASSGRDTDYGYTF. CDR3 sequence (DNA): TGTGCCAGCAGTGGTAGGGACACGGACTATGGCTACACCTTC.

The chain recombines TRBV4-3 with TRBJ2-3; D ambiguous. V lost 0 bases and J 1 base, leaving 8 bases between the germline ends. This CDR3 spans 15 amino acids. Germline-derived CDR1 and CDR2 are LGHNA and YSLEER. CDR3 sequence: CASSQDFTGTDTQYF. The CDR3 region has the DNA TGCGCCAGCAGCCAAGACTTCACAGGCACAGATACGCAGTATTTT.

This clone was detected ten times or more. The rearrangement joins TRBV3-1 to TRBJ2-1; D could derive from TRBD1 or TRBD2 (5 bases each). Trimming cost V 2 bases and J 7 bases, with 15 bases left between them. The CDR3 loop spans 15 amino acids. Germline V gene data show CDR1 as LGHDT and CDR2 as YNNKEL (reference sequence). The CDR3 nucleotides are TGTGCCAGCAGCCAAACCGGGACCGCCTTAAATGAGCAGTTCTTC. Its protein product is CASSQTGTALNEQFF.

This clone was counted ten times or more. This chain connects TRBV3-1 to TRBJ2-3, with D possibly being TRBD1 or TRBD2 (5 bases each). Germline CDR1 is LGHDT and CDR2 is YNNKEL (reference sequence). The germline V and J ends were trimmed by 6 bases and 4 bases, with 14 bases remaining between them. The CDR3 extends over 14 amino acids. The CDR3 DNA follows: TGTGCCAGCAGGACATTCGAGGGGCCAGATACGCAGTATTTT. It encodes CASRTFEGPDTQYF.

This clone showed up just a few times. A read error may be the cause here, since a much bigger clone is one base away. This chain uses TRBV5-1 with TRBJ2-3, with 8 bases matching TRBD2. The germline CDR1 and CDR2 sequences are SGHRS and YFSETQ. Trimming cost V 4 bases and J 1 base; bases outside gene matches: 8. The CDR3 has 16 amino acids. The CDR3 region is CASSARSGVGTDTQYF. CDR3 coding DNA: TGCGCCAGCAGCGCCCGTAGCGGGGTGGGCACAGATACGCAGTATTTT.

In its sample, this clone was seen many times. The V call is TRBV4-1, the J call TRBJ1-5; D might be TRBD1 (6 bases). Trimming stripped 0 bases from V and 7 bases from J, with 10 bases between. Germline lookup yields CDR1 MGHRA and CDR2 YSYEKL. CDR3 length: 14 amino acids. The CDR3: CASSQDRGGQPQHF. CDR3 sequence (DNA): TGCGCCAGCAGCCAAGACAGGGGAGGGCAGCCCCAGCATTTT.

This clone was counted only a few times. This chain uses TRBV2 with TRBJ2-7, with 7 nucleotides matching TRBD2. Losses at the gene ends were 10 bases for V and 5 bases for J; bases not matched to a gene: 11. Germline V lookup: CDR1 SNHLY, CDR2 FYNNEI. CDR3 size: 13 residues. CDR3: CAISGTISHEQYF. Here the CDR3 DNA reads TGTGCCATCAGCGGGACTATTAGCCACGAGCAGTACTTC.

This clone came up a few times. One end of the junction is discordant with germline, which a read error may explain. This specimen includes other DNA sequences encoding the same CDR3. V usage is TRBV28 and J usage is TRBJ2-7; possibly TRBD2 for D (5 bases). CDR3 length equals 13 residues. Germline V gene lookup returns CDR1 MDHEN and CDR2 SYDVKM. This CDR3 reads CASSTLEGYEQYF. CDR3 nucleotide sequence: TGTGCTAGCAGTACCCTTGAGGGATACGAGCAGTACTTC.

In its sample, this clone was seen many times. This chain uses TRBV12-3 or TRBV12-4 with TRBJ2-3, with D uncertain. V was trimmed by 3 bases and J by 4 bases, leaving 8 bases between them. The CDR3 extends over 13 amino acids. This chain's CDR3 is CASSFRTSDTQYF. The CDR3 nucleotides are TGTGCCAGCAGTTTCCGGACCTCAGATACGCAGTATTTT.

This clone has a count of ten or more. The chain uses TRBV7-8 and TRBJ2-5, with no clear D. V was shortened by 3 bases and J by 3 bases, with 14 bases between the two germline ends. In germline, CDR1 is SGHVS, CDR2 FQNEAQ. This CDR3 is 15 amino acids long. This chain's CDR3 is CASSFPIWLKETQYF. The CDR3, as DNA: TGTGCCAGCAGCTTCCCAATCTGGCTAAAAGAGACCCAGTACTTC.

In this sample, this clone turned up a few times. The V gene is TRBV4-1, the J gene TRBJ2-4, with D maybe TRBD1 (6 bases). From germline, CDR1 is MGHRA and CDR2 YSYEKL. Trimming removed 4 bases from V and 0 bases from J, with 16 bases in between. The CDR3 extends over 17 amino acids. The CDR3 protein is CASSPRQVFEAKNIQYF. Written as DNA, the CDR3 is TGCGCCAGCAGCCCGAGACAGGTCTTCGAAGCCAAAAACATTCAGTACTTC.

This clone was counted ten times or more. The gene calls are TRBV30 and TRBJ2-1, with 8 bases fitting TRBD2. CDR1 is GTSNPN, CDR2 SVGIG, per germline (reference sequence). J lost 4 bases, V lost 5 bases, and 4 bases had no gene match. This CDR3 has 13 amino acids. CDR3 amino acids: CAWAGGPYNEQFF. The CDR3 DNA sequence: TGTGCCTGGGCGGGGGGTCCTTACAATGAGCAGTTCTTC.